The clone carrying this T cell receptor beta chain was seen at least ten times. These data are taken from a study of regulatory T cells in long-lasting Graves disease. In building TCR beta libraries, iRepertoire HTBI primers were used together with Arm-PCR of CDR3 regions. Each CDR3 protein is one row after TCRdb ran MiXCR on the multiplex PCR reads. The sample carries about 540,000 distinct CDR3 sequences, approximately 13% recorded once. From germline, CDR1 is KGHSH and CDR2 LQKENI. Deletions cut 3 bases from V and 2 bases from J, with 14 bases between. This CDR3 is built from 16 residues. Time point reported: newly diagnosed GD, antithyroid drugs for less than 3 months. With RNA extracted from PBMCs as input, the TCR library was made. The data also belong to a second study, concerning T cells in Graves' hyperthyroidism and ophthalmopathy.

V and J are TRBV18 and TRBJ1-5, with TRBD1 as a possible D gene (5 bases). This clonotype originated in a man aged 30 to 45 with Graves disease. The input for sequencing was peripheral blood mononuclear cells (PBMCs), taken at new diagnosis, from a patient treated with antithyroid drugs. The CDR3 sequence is CASSPAGGWGNQPQHF. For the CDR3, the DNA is TGTGCCAGCTCACCCGCCGGGGGATGGGGCAATCAGCCCCAGCATTTT.